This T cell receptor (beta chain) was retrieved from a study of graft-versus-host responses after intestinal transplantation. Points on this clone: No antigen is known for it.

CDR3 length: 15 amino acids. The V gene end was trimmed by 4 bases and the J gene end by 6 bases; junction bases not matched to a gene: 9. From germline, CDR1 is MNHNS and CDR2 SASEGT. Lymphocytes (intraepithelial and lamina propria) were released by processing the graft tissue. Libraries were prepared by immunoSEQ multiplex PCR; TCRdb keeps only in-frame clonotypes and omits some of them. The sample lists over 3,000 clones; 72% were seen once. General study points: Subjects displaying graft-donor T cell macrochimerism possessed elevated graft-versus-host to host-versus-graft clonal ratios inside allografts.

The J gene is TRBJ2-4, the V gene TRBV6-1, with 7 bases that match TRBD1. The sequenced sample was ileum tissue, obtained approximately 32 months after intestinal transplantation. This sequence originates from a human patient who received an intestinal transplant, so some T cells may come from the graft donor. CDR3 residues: CASSATTHRGNIQYF. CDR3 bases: TGTGCCAGCAGTGCCACCACCCACAGGGGAAACATTCAGTACTTC.